One and the same sample provided the 21 T cell receptor beta chains below, sequenced in a study of blood T cell repertoires in COVID-19. Sequencing was performed with immunoSEQ multiplex PCR; in TCRdb, only in-frame clones are kept and a portion is missing. Of hundreds of thousands of clones listed, 80% to 90% are singletons. Sequences were obtained from peripheral blood. The receptors originated from a woman aged 45-60 years who had recovered from COVID-19.

The V and J genes are TRBV29-1 and TRBJ2-4, with D uncertain. The CDR3 contains 15 residues. V lost 0 bases, J lost 0 bases, and 9 bases lay in between. Germline CDR1 and CDR2: SQVTM and ANQGSEA. CDR3 amino acids: CSVEDHDLAKNIQYF. In DNA, the CDR3 is TGCAGCGTTGAAGACCACGACTTAGCCAAAAACATTCAGTACTTC.

This rearrangement joins TRBV7-8 to TRBJ2-7, with a weak D call TRBD1 (6 bases). This CDR3 contains 13 residues. V dropped 0 bases and J dropped 6 bases, with 9 bases sitting between them. Germline V gene data show CDR1 as SGHVS and CDR2 as FQNEAQ. The CDR3 sequence is CASSLAAGAEQYF. CDR3 in DNA: TGTGCCAGCAGCTTAGCCGCAGGGGCCGAGCAGTACTTC. Filled out from reference TRBV7-8 and TRBJ2-7, the complete variable domain reads GAGVSQSPRYKVAKRGQDVALRCDPISGHVSLFWYQQALGQGPEFLTYFQNEAQLDKSGLPSDRFFAERPEGSVSTLKIQRTQQEDSAVYLCASSLAAGAEQYFGPGTRLTVT.

The chain has TRBV10-3 and TRBJ1-1; D is possibly TRBD1 (5 bases). V lost 5 bases and J lost 1, with 11 bases in between. The CDR3 sequence is 14 residues long. CDR1 is ENHRY, CDR2 SYGVKD, per germline. This CDR3 is CAISSRQGNTEAFF. The CDR3 DNA reads TGTGCCATCAGTAGTAGGCAGGGGAACACTGAAGCTTTCTTT.

The chain employs TRBV30 and TRBJ1-1; TRBD1 matches 7 bases. With V trimmed by 5 bases and J by 0 bases, 0 bases remained unmatched. Germline CDR1 reads GTSNPN; CDR2 reads SVGIG (reference sequence). The CDR3 runs 12 residues. The DNA for the CDR3 is TGTGCCTGGGACAGGGTGAACACTGAAGCTTTCTTT. This translates into CAWDRVNTEAFF.

The genes are TRBV30 and TRBJ2-5; possible D gene TRBD1, 5 bases. V was clipped by 4 bases and J by 0 bases, with 9 bases between them. Per the germline V gene, CDR1 is GTSNPN and CDR2 is SVGIG (reference sequence). This CDR3 is 13 amino acids long. CDR3 residues: CAWTPGYQETQYF. The CDR3 nucleotides read TGTGCCTGGACCCCAGGGTACCAAGAGACCCAGTACTTC. The entire variable domain, with the rest obtained from reference TRBV30 and TRBJ2-5, is as follows: SQTIHQWPATLVQPVGSPLSLECTVEGTSNPNLYWYRQAAGRGLQLLFYSVGIGQISSEVPQNLSASRPQDRQFILSSKKLLLSDSGFYLCAWTPGYQETQYFGPGTRLLVL.

The rearrangement uses TRBV5-5 and TRBJ2-7; 10 bases match TRBD2. The CDR3 has 15 residues. CDR1 SGHKS and CDR2 YYEKEE come from the germline V gene (reference sequence). V shed 5 bases and J 4 bases; nucleotides not matched to a gene: 9. This chain's CDR3 is CASSLAGVTVYEQYF. Here the CDR3 DNA reads TGTGCCAGCAGTCTAGCGGGAGTGACTGTTTACGAGCAGTACTTC.

This chain uses TRBV30 with TRBJ1-1; maybe TRBD1 (5 bases). The CDR3 length is 16 residues. Germline CDR1 GTSNPN, CDR2 SVGIG (reference sequence). V was clipped by 2 bases and J by 2 bases, with 18 bases between them. The CDR3 region is CAWSNGGNRRNTEAFF. Here the CDR3 DNA reads TGTGCCTGGAGTAACGGGGGGAACAGAAGAAACACTGAAGCTTTCTTT. The entire variable domain, with the rest obtained from reference TRBV30 and TRBJ1-1, is as follows: SQTIHQWPATLVQPVGSPLSLECTVEGTSNPNLYWYRQAAGRGLQLLFYSVGIGQISSEVPQNLSASRPQDRQFILSSKKLLLSDSGFYLCAWSNGGNRRNTEAFFGQGTRLTVV.

Comments on this clone: An end of the junction does not agree with germline; a read error may underlie this. The V call is TRBV7-7, the J call TRBJ2-2; D is unclear. Germline values: CDR1 SSHAT, CDR2 FNYEAQ (reference sequence). The CDR3 sequence is 12 residues long. This CDR3 reads CASSFPAGELFF. CDR3 DNA: TGTGCTAGCAGCTTCCCCGCCGGGGAGCTGTTTTTT.

This clone was seen only a few times. The rearrangement joins TRBV3-1 (or the pseudogene TRBV3-2) to TRBJ1-6; D not certain. The CDR3 sequence is 15 residues long. V shed 0 bases and J shed 2 bases, with 5 bases lying between them. CDR1 and CDR2 (germline): LGHDT, YNNKEL (reference sequence). The CDR3: CASSQDPAYNSPLHF. CDR3 DNA: TGTGCCAGCAGCCAAGATCCAGCCTATAATTCACCCCTCCACTTT.

The chain combines TRBV5-4 with TRBJ2-1; D not certain. Germline V lookup: CDR1 SGHNT, CDR2 YYREEE (reference sequence). V lost 3 bases and J lost 0, with 10 bases in between. The CDR3 consists of 15 residues. CDR3 sequence reads: CASSWSPSSYNEQFF. CDR3 nucleotide sequence: TGTGCCAGCAGCTGGAGCCCGAGCTCCTACAATGAGCAGTTCTTC.

V is TRBV10-2 and J is TRBJ2-5; TRBD2 is a possible D gene (5 bases). Germline V CDR1 and CDR2: WSHSY, SAAADI. Trimming pared 4 bases from V and 4 bases from J, leaving 7 bases between. The CDR3 contains 12 residues. CDR3 nucleotide sequence: TGCGCCAGCAGTGTGGCGGGAGAGACCCAGTACTTC. Its translation is CASSVAGETQYF.

The chain carries TRBV5-1 and TRBJ2-3, with 10 nucleotides matching TRBD1. The germline V gene has CDR1 SGHRS and CDR2 YFSETQ. The CDR3 has 16 residues. The junction had 2 bases not matched to a gene; V was cut back by 0 bases and J by 1 base. CDR3 residues: CASSLGTGGGTDTQYF. In nucleotides, the CDR3 is TGCGCCAGCAGCTTGGGGACAGGGGGTGGCACAGATACGCAGTATTTT.

The rearrangement links TRBV4-3 to TRBJ1-1; D is uncertain. Germline V gene data show CDR1 as LGHNA and CDR2 as YSLEER. Trimming shortened V by 5 bases and J by 2 bases, and 18 bases separated the two germline ends. The CDR3 covers 16 residues. As DNA, the CDR3 is TGCGCCAGCAGCGCAGAGGCGGGTGGAGTAAACACTGAAGCTTTCTTT. It translates to CASSAEAGGVNTEAFF.

This clone was seen once. The chain recombines TRBV6-5 with TRBJ1-2; D is unresolved. The V gene lost 0 bases and the J gene lost 4 bases, with 12 bases spanning the gap. Germline V gene data show CDR1 as MNHEY and CDR2 as SVGAGI. This CDR3 contains 15 residues. The CDR3, as DNA: TGTGCCAGCAGTTACTCGAGAGGGAGCCTCTATGGCTACACCTTC. Residues: CASSYSRGSLYGYTF.

The V gene is TRBV28, the J gene TRBJ1-2, with D possibly matching TRBD1 (5 bases). This CDR3 spans 12 amino acids. Between the trimmed V and J ends, which lost 8 bases and 8 bases, there was a span of 15 bases. Looked up from germline, CDR1 is MDHEN and CDR2 is SYDVKM. DNA for the CDR3: TGTGCCAGCGGGGAGGGGCGACGAGGCTACACCTTC. Protein product: CASGEGRRGYTF.

This chain joins TRBV6-5 and TRBJ2-7; D gene unclear. The CDR3 is 12 residues long. From germline, CDR1 is MNHEY and CDR2 SVGAGI. V lost 6 bases, J lost 3 bases, and 9 bases lay in between. The CDR3 DNA reads TGTGCCAGCAGAGATAGCAGCTACGAGCAGTACTTC. Translation gives CASRDSSYEQYF.

The CDR3 region is CATSEQGRGYTF. The CDR3 DNA reads TGTGCCACCAGTGAACAGGGCAGAGGCTACACCTTC. V is TRBV24-1 and J is TRBJ1-2, with a tentative D call TRBD1 (6 bases). CDR1 is KGHDR, CDR2 SFDVKD, per germline. V lost 4 bases and J 8 bases, leaving 10 bases between the germline ends. The CDR3 runs 12 residues.

The rearrangement uses TRBV28 and TRBJ1-3; the match to TRBD1 covers 7 bases. Germline CDR1 and CDR2: MDHEN and SYDVKM. V shed 5 bases, J shed 2 bases, and the junction held 6 bases outside the gene matches. The CDR3 is made up of 15 amino acids. Here the CDR3 reads CASSEAGQTGNTIYF. The CDR3 nucleotides are TGTGCCAGCAGTGAGGCGGGACAGACTGGAAACACCATATATTTT.

This clone appeared a single time. This sequence joins TRBV4-2 and TRBJ1-5; D is possibly TRBD1 (5 bases). CDR3 length equals 15 residues. CDR1 is LGHNA and CDR2 is YNFKEQ in the germline V gene. Trimming took off 0 bases at V and 2 bases at J, with 8 bases between the two ends. The CDR3 reads CASSQDDSGNQPQHF. The CDR3 coding sequence is TGTGCCAGCAGCCAAGATGACAGTGGCAATCAGCCCCAGCATTTT.

This clone was seen only a few times. The chain uses TRBV7-8 and TRBJ1-5; the D is unclear. V gave up 1 base and J gave up 7 bases, with 8 bases separating them. The CDR3 contains 13 residues. In germline, CDR1 is SGHVS, CDR2 FQNEAQ. Here the CDR3 reads CASSLGAGQPQHF. DNA for the CDR3: TGTGCCAGCAGCTTAGGGGCTGGCCAGCCCCAGCATTTT.

The gene calls are TRBV5-6 and TRBJ1-3, with unresolved D. Trimming took 2 bases from V and 4 from J, leaving 13 bases between them. There are 15 residues in the CDR3. Per the germline V gene, CDR1 is SGHDT and CDR2 is YYEEEE. CDR3 bases: TGTGCCAGCAGCTTTGCGAGGGAACCAGGAAACACCATATATTTT. Its translation is CASSFAREPGNTIYF.